What follows are 27 T cell receptor beta chains derived from one specimen sequenced in a study of blood T cell repertoires in COVID-19. This table comes from immunoSEQ multiplex PCR, and its TCRdb copy is limited to in-frame clones, with some not included. The table lists 250,000 to 400,000 clones, about nine tenths of them singletons. The sequencing input was peripheral blood. The receptors derive from a woman in her twenties or thirties with COVID-19, enrolled during active disease.

The chain couples TRBV30 to TRBJ1-4; D uncertain. The V and J ends lost 8 bases and 3 bases respectively, with 16 bases between them. The germline gives CDR1 GTSNPN, CDR2 SVGIG (reference sequence). The CDR3 has 14 residues. The CDR3 DNA reads as TGTGCCACTACGAGAGTCGGGGCTAATGAAAAACTGTTTTTT. This translates into CATTRVGANEKLFF.

This sequence joins TRBV30 and TRBJ1-6, with 7 nucleotides matching TRBD1. With 2 bases clipped from V and 2 bases from J, the junction kept 6 bases outside the gene matches. CDR3 length equals 16 residues. Germline V gives CDR1 GTSNPN, CDR2 SVGIG (reference sequence). The CDR3 loop is CAWSQTGQTYNSPLHF. As DNA, the CDR3 is TGTGCCTGGAGTCAAACGGGACAGACCTATAATTCACCCCTCCACTTT.

The chain couples TRBV18 to TRBJ2-1, with a possible D match to TRBD2 (6 bases). Deletions cut 2 bases from V and 1 base from J, with 12 bases between. The CDR3 runs 16 residues. Germline values: CDR1 KGHSH, CDR2 LQKENI. Here the CDR3 DNA reads TGTGCCAGCTCACCAAACGGGAGAAGATCCTACAATGAGCAGTTCTTC. Its protein product is CASSPNGRRSYNEQFF.

The rearrangement uses TRBV5-1 and TRBJ2-3; the match to TRBD2 covers 7 bases. The CDR3 spans 16 residues. With V trimmed by 0 bases and J by 2 bases, 6 bases remained unmatched. Looked up from germline, CDR1 is SGHRS and CDR2 is YFSETQ. This CDR3 reads CASSLGLADPTDTQYF. As DNA, the CDR3 is TGCGCCAGCAGCTTGGGTCTAGCGGACCCCACAGATACGCAGTATTTT.

The chain recombines TRBV4-1 with TRBJ2-7; 8 positions match TRBD1. Germline lookup yields CDR1 MGHRA and CDR2 YSYEKL. J was trimmed by 1 base and V by 4 bases; bases with no gene match: 12. This CDR3 has 17 amino acids. The CDR3 DNA sequence: TGCGCCAGCAGCCTCACCACAGGGGGGATCTTTTCCTACGAGCAGTACTTC. It encodes CASSLTTGGIFSYEQYF.

This chain links TRBV3-1 (or the pseudogene TRBV3-2) with TRBJ1-3; 8 bases are shared with TRBD1. This CDR3 contains 19 residues. V lost 2 bases, J lost 0 bases, and 12 bases stayed unmatched. Germline V gives CDR1 LGHDT, CDR2 YNNKEL (reference sequence). The CDR3 sequence: CASSQSGTGFSHSGNTIYF. DNA of the CDR3: TGTGCCAGCAGCCAATCCGGGACAGGTTTTTCCCACTCTGGAAACACCATATATTTT.

The gene calls are TRBV5-6 and TRBJ2-3; TRBD2 matches at 10 bases. CDR1 is SGHDT, CDR2 YYEEEE, per germline. This CDR3 has 17 amino acids. V lost 3 bases and J lost 0; bases outside the gene matches: 7. Here the CDR3 DNA reads TGTGCCAGCAGCTCGACAGGACTAGCGGCTAGCACAGATACGCAGTATTTT. It is translated as CASSSTGLAASTDTQYF.

Note on this clone: This same CDR3 is encoded by further DNA sequences in the sample. The V and J genes are TRBV2 and TRBJ1-1, with D uncertain. This CDR3 is built from 14 residues. Trimming shortened V by 0 bases and J by 2 bases, and 7 bases separated the two germline ends. Germline V CDR1 and CDR2: SNHLY, FYNNEI. CDR3 sequence: CASSEAGRNTEAFF. CDR3 in DNA: TGTGCCAGCAGTGAAGCGGGCAGAAACACTGAAGCTTTCTTT.

V and J are TRBV5-5 and TRBJ1-1; 8 bases agree with TRBD1. The CDR3 contains 18 residues. The junction had 10 bases not matched to a gene; V was cut back by 0 bases and J by 0 bases. Germline V gene sequence: CDR1 SGHKS, CDR2 YYEKEE (reference sequence). The CDR3 DNA reads as TGTGCCAGCAGCTTGGATGGACAGGGCCAAGGACTGAACACTGAAGCTTTCTTT. Its translation: CASSLDGQGQGLNTEAFF.

The chain is built from TRBV2 and TRBJ2-1, with 8 bases fitting TRBD2. V dropped 8 bases and J dropped 7; count of bases not matched to a gene: 10. This CDR3 contains 14 residues. Per germline, CDR1 SNHLY and CDR2 FYNNEI. CDR3 DNA: TGTGCCAGCCGATTCGAGCGGGAGCTAAATGAGCAGTTCTTC. Translation: CASRFERELNEQFF.

The chain's CDR3 is CASSRQGPNYGYTF. The CDR3 DNA reads TGTGCCAGCTCACGACAGGGCCCCAACTATGGCTACACCTTC. The chain carries TRBV5-5 and TRBJ1-2; 7 bases align to TRBD1. The CDR3 contains 14 residues. Per the germline V gene, CDR1 is SGHKS and CDR2 is YYEKEE (reference sequence). V lost 7 bases, J lost 2 bases, and 8 bases stayed unmatched. Filled out from reference TRBV5-5 and TRBJ1-2, the complete variable domain reads DAGVTQSPTHLIKTRGQQVTLRCSPISGHKSVSWYQQVLGQGPQFIFQYYEKEERGRGNFPDRFSARQFPNYSSELNVNALLLGDSALYLCASSRQGPNYGYTFGSGTRLTVV.

The count of this clone is one. The chain joins TRBV7-2 to TRBJ2-7; a weak D match, TRBD1 (5 bases). Trimming took off 4 bases at V and 6 bases at J, with 13 bases between the two ends. The germline CDR1 and CDR2 sequences are SGHTA and FQGNSA. This CDR3 comprises 13 residues. This CDR3 reads CASSWAGSVEQYF. CDR3 coding DNA: TGTGCCAGCAGCTGGGCAGGGTCGGTCGAGCAGTACTTC.

The chain carries TRBV28 and TRBJ2-5, with TRBD2 matching 7 bases. The CDR3 spans 16 residues. V shed 5 bases and J 0 bases; nucleotides not matched to a gene: 9. CDR1 MDHEN and CDR2 SYDVKM come from the germline V gene. CDR3 in amino acids: CASSPERGSYQETQYF. The DNA for the CDR3 is TGTGCCAGCAGTCCAGAGCGGGGCTCGTACCAAGAGACCCAGTACTTC.

This clone was seen more than once but under ten times. This rearrangement joins TRBV6-5 to TRBJ1-1; perhaps TRBD1 as D (5 bases). The CDR3 runs to 14 residues. Germline V lookup: CDR1 MNHEY, CDR2 SVGAGI. The V end lost 6 bases, the J end lost 2 bases, and 13 bases lay between the germline ends. The CDR3 sequence: CASRADSFNTEAFF. The CDR3 nucleotides read TGTGCCAGCAGAGCTGACAGTTTTAACACTGAAGCTTTCTTT.

V usage is TRBV25-1 and J usage is TRBJ1-6; the match to TRBD1 covers 9 bases. The junction had 8 bases not matched to a gene; V was cut back by 4 bases and J by 4 bases. Germline CDR1 MGHDK, CDR2 SYGVNS. The CDR3 runs 17 residues. The CDR3 protein is CASSAIAGTGYNSPLHF. As DNA, the CDR3 is TGTGCCAGCAGTGCGATTGCCGGGACAGGGTATAATTCACCCCTCCACTTT. Looking up the rest from reference TRBV25-1 and TRBJ1-6 gives the full variable domain: EADIYQTPRYLVIGTGKKITLECSQTMGHDKMYWYQQDPGMELHLIHYSYGVNSTEKGDLSSESTVSRIRTEHFPLTLESARPSHTSQYLCASSAIAGTGYNSPLHFGNGTRLTVT.

The J gene is TRBJ2-5, the V gene TRBV3-1 (or the pseudogene TRBV3-2); 11 bases map to TRBD2. The junction had 4 bases not matched to a gene; V was cut back by 2 bases and J by 5 bases. This CDR3 contains 15 residues. CDR1 LGHDT and CDR2 YNNKEL come from the germline V gene (reference sequence). CDR3 sequence reads: CASSQLAGGRETQYF. The CDR3 nucleotides read TGTGCCAGCAGCCAACTAGCGGGAGGTAGGGAGACCCAGTACTTC.

Note on this clone: The same CDR3 is also encoded by other DNA sequences in this sample. CDR3 DNA sequence: TGTGCCAGTAGTCCCGGGACAGGGGGACAGCCCCAGCATTTT. Translated: CASSPGTGGQPQHF. The gene calls are TRBV19 and TRBJ1-5; TRBD1 aligns across 11 bases. The J segment lost 7 bases and the V segment lost 5 bases, leaving 4 bases of the junction unmatched. This CDR3 contains 14 residues. The germline V gene has CDR1 LNHDA and CDR2 SQIVND (reference sequence).

The rearrangement uses TRBV27 and TRBJ2-7; 9 nucleotides agree with TRBD1. This CDR3 has 14 amino acids. V gave up 5 bases and J gave up 3 bases; unmatched junction bases: 5. CDR1 MNHEY and CDR2 SMNVEV come from the germline V gene (reference sequence). The CDR3 is CASSNNRGHYEQYF. In DNA form, the CDR3 reads TGTGCCAGCAGTAATAACAGGGGGCACTACGAGCAGTACTTC.

This rearrangement joins TRBV18 to TRBJ2-1; 10 bases match TRBD2. J lost 8 bases, V lost 0 bases, and 7 bases had no gene match. The CDR3 consists of 16 residues. Germline CDR1 KGHSH, CDR2 LQKENI. CDR3 residues: CASSPPLAGVGDEQFF. CDR3 sequence (DNA): TGTGCCAGCTCACCACCCCTAGCGGGAGTGGGTGATGAGCAGTTCTTC.

The chain employs TRBV7-2 and TRBJ2-2; 13 bases are shared with TRBD2. The V and J ends lost 7 bases and 5 bases, in that order; junction bases with no gene match: 4. Germline V gives CDR1 SGHTA, CDR2 FQGNSA. CDR3 length equals 15 residues. CDR3 bases: TGTGCCAGCATGACTAGCGGGAGGAGAACCGGGGAGCTGTTTTTT. Its translation is CASMTSGRRTGELFF.

Written as DNA, the CDR3 is TGCAGCGGTGTACCCGGGACTAGCGTTTACAATGAGCAGTTCTTC. It is translated as CSGVPGTSVYNEQFF. The genes are TRBV29-1 and TRBJ2-1, with 10 bases aligning to TRBD2. The V segment lost 7 bases and the J segment 4 bases; nucleotides outside the gene matches: 10. CDR3 length: 15 residues. Germline CDR1 is SQVTM and CDR2 is ANQGSEA.

The J gene is TRBJ2-1, the V gene TRBV7-2, with 11 bases aligning to TRBD2. This CDR3 comprises 15 residues. Germline CDR1 SGHTA, CDR2 FQGNSA. J gave up 2 bases and V 5 bases, and 2 bases lay outside the gene matches. In DNA, the CDR3 is TGTGCCAGCAGCCCGACTAGCGGGGCCTACAATGAGCAGTTCTTC. The encoded protein is CASSPTSGAYNEQFF.

The V gene is TRBV11-3, the J gene TRBJ2-1; D perhaps matches TRBD1 (5 bases). Trimming removed 4 bases from V and 2 bases from J, with 9 bases in between. CDR1 and CDR2 from the germline V gene are SGHNT and YENEEA. The CDR3 totals 14 residues. Here the CDR3 reads CASSSTGTYNEQFF. The CDR3 nucleotides are TGTGCCAGCAGCTCCACAGGTACCTACAATGAGCAGTTCTTC. The variable domain in full, with the rest retrieved from reference TRBV11-3 and TRBJ2-1, is EAGVVQSPRYKIIEKKQPVAFWCNPISGHNTLYWYLQNLGQGPELLIRYENEEAVDDSQLPKDRFSAERLKGVDSTLKIQPAELGDSAVYLCASSSTGTYNEQFFGPGTRLTVL.

The rearrangement links TRBV28 to TRBJ1-2; 8 bases align to TRBD1. V dropped 6 bases and J dropped 0; count of bases not matched to a gene: 9. CDR1 and CDR2 from the germline V gene are MDHEN and SYDVKM. This CDR3 comprises 16 residues. The CDR3, as DNA: TGTGCCAGCAGCAAGACCGGGACAGGACCTAACTATGGCTACACCTTC. Translated, it gives CASSKTGTGPNYGYTF.

V usage is TRBV30 and J usage is TRBJ2-1; 10 bases agree with TRBD2. CDR3 size: 12 residues. From germline, CDR1 is GTSNPN and CDR2 SVGIG (reference sequence). V shed 1 base, J shed 16 bases, and the junction held 7 bases outside the gene matches. This CDR3 reads CAWSGASGRSFF. CDR3 in DNA: TGTGCCTGGAGTGGGGCTAGCGGGAGAAGTTTCTTC.

This rearrangement joins TRBV5-1 to TRBJ1-3; D ambiguous. CDR3 size: 15 residues. V lost 7 bases and J 1 base, leaving 15 bases between the germline ends. Looked up from germline, CDR1 is SGHRS and CDR2 is YFSETQ. CDR3 amino acids: CASPGVTSSGNTIYF. CDR3 bases: TGCGCCAGCCCCGGTGTAACCTCGTCTGGAAACACCATATATTTT.

V and J are TRBV6-2 or TRBV6-3 and TRBJ2-4, with TRBD2 matching 11 bases. The CDR3 is 17 amino acids. Per the germline V gene, CDR1 is MNHEY and CDR2 is SVGEGT. The V and J ends lost 6 bases and 2 bases, in that order; junction bases with no gene match: 9. CDR3 in DNA: TGTGCCAGCAGCTGGATAGCGGGAGGGTCCTCCAAAAACATTCAGTACTTC. Amino acids: CASSWIAGGSSKNIQYF.